The 14 T cell receptor beta chains below come from one sample, sequenced in a study of OX40 agonist ivuxolimab in advanced cancers. Clones were sequenced by immunoSEQ multiplex PCR, and TCRdb holds only the in-frame ones, with some missing. The table lists some 100,000 clones, around 84% of them singletons. The source was CD4+ or CD8+ T cells sorted from blood, collected in a trial of the OX40 agonist ivuxolimab. These receptors were taken from an adult with an advanced solid tumor such as melanoma, head and neck, liver or kidney cancer.

CDR3 bases: TGCGCCAGCAGCTTGAGGGGCTTTGGACAGGGGGGACACTATGGCTACACCTTC. Translation: CASSLRGFGQGGHYGYTF. V and J are TRBV5-1 and TRBJ1-2; the match to TRBD1 covers 10 bases. V dropped 1 base and J dropped 3; count of bases not matched to a gene: 12. CDR1 and CDR2 from the germline V gene are SGHRS and YFSETQ. The CDR3 is 18 amino acids.

The chain carries TRBV27 and TRBJ2-7, with 7 nucleotides matching TRBD1. This CDR3 is 15 amino acids long. Trimming removed 6 bases from V and 0 bases from J; junction bases left unmatched: 8. Per the germline V gene, CDR1 is MNHEY and CDR2 is SMNVEV (reference sequence). The CDR3 bases are TGTGCCAGCAGATCACTGACAGGGAGCTCCTACGAGCAGTACTTC. Its protein is CASRSLTGSSYEQYF.

Comments on this clone: Other DNA sequences within the sample encode an identical CDR3. The genes are TRBV2 and TRBJ2-5, with 9 bases aligning to TRBD2. Unmatched junction bases numbered 4, after V lost 0 bases and J lost 5 bases. This CDR3 has 15 residues. In germline, CDR1 is SNHLY, CDR2 FYNNEI. CDR3 nucleotide sequence: TGTGCCAGCAGTGAAGCTAGCGGGAGTGGGGAGACCCAGTACTTC. Its translation: CASSEASGSGETQYF.

This sequence joins TRBV5-6 and TRBJ2-1; 10 bases line up with TRBD1. The CDR3 runs 17 residues. Germline-derived CDR1 and CDR2 are SGHDT and YYEEEE. V shed 2 bases and J 2 bases; nucleotides not matched to a gene: 7. CDR3 residues: CASSLPTGTGAYNEQFF. CDR3 coding DNA: TGTGCCAGCAGCTTACCAACCGGGACAGGGGCCTACAATGAGCAGTTCTTC.

The chain carries TRBV15 and TRBJ2-7, with 12 bases that match TRBD2. J gave up 4 bases and V 3 bases, and 4 bases lay outside the gene matches. CDR1 is LNHNV and CDR2 is YYDKDF in the germline V gene (reference sequence). This CDR3 region has 15 residues. DNA of the CDR3: TGTGCCACCAGCAGGGGGACTAGCGGGCTGTACGAGCAGTACTTC. This encodes CATSRGTSGLYEQYF. The full variable domain, with the rest looked up from reference TRBV15 and TRBJ2-7, is DAMVIQNPRYQVTQFGKPVTLSCSQTLNHNVMYWYQQKSSQAPKLLFHYYDKDFNNEADTPDNFQSRRPNTSFCFLDIRSPGLGDTAMYLCATSRGTSGLYEQYFGPGTRLTVT.

This clone has only a few counts. The chain couples TRBV18 to TRBJ2-7, with 8 bases that match TRBD1. V was pared by 6 bases and J by 2 bases, with 6 bases of the junction left unmatched. The CDR3 totals 14 residues. CDR1 KGHSH and CDR2 LQKENI come from the germline V gene. The CDR3 DNA follows: TGTGCCAGCTCGCCCCGACAGGGGACCTACGAGCAGTACTTC. It yields the protein CASSPRQGTYEQYF.

The V and J genes are TRBV4-2 and TRBJ1-2; weak D call: TRBD1 (5 bases). Trimming removed 2 bases at V and 7 bases at J, with 20 bases between. The CDR3 consists of 16 residues. CDR1 and CDR2 from the germline V gene are LGHNA and YNFKEQ. CDR3 in amino acids: CASSQTGTPTAGGYTF. In DNA form, the CDR3 reads TGTGCCAGCAGCCAAACCGGGACTCCAACAGCGGGTGGCTACACCTTC.

The chain combines TRBV15 with TRBJ2-5, with D perhaps matching TRBD1 (6 bases). This CDR3 region has 16 residues. Germline lookup yields CDR1 LNHNV and CDR2 YYDKDF (reference sequence). The V end was cut by 2 bases, the J end by 2 bases, with 15 bases between. CDR3 region: CATSRNRQAAQETQYF. In nucleotides, the CDR3 is TGTGCCACCAGCAGAAACAGACAGGCGGCTCAAGAGACCCAGTACTTC.

This chain links TRBV6-1 with TRBJ2-5; possible D gene TRBD1, 5 bases. V was trimmed by 3 bases and J by 4 bases, leaving 12 bases between them. The CDR3 totals 14 residues. Looked up from germline, CDR1 is MNHNS and CDR2 is SASEGT. The DNA of the CDR3 is TGTGCCAGCAGTGAGCCCGGTAGGGGAGAGACCCAGTACTTC. Protein: CASSEPGRGETQYF.

This rearrangement joins TRBV7-3 to TRBJ2-2; TRBD1 matches at 8 bases. Germline V gene sequence: CDR1 SGHTA, CDR2 FQGTGA. The V gene end was trimmed by 5 bases and the J gene end by 6 bases; junction bases not matched to a gene: 8. The CDR3 totals 15 residues. For the CDR3, the DNA is TGTGCCAGCAGCATCGACAGGGGCGGGTCCGGGGAGCTGTTTTTT. As protein: CASSIDRGGSGELFF.

In its sample, this clone was seen a few times. V gene TRBV5-4 combines with J gene TRBJ2-7; TRBD1 is a possible D gene (5 bases). The ends were cut back, 1 base at V and 5 bases at J, with 7 bases in the middle. The CDR3 loop spans 12 amino acids. CDR1 is SGHNT, CDR2 YYREEE, per germline (reference sequence). The CDR3: CASSLWGNEQYF. In DNA, the CDR3 is TGTGCCAGCAGCTTGTGGGGCAACGAGCAGTACTTC.

This clone has a count of ten or more. J is TRBJ1-2 and V is TRBV19; 8 bases are shared with TRBD1. The CDR3 contains 15 residues. V lost 6 bases to trimming and J lost 0 bases; unmatched junction nucleotides: 6. Looked up from germline, CDR1 is LNHDA and CDR2 is SQIVND (reference sequence). CDR3 in amino acids: CASSLDRDPNYGYTF. The CDR3 bases are TGTGCCAGTAGCTTGGACAGGGACCCTAACTATGGCTACACCTTC.

The genes are TRBV6-1 and TRBJ2-3; 9 bases line up with TRBD2. V shed 2 bases and J 0 bases; nucleotides not matched to a gene: 9. The CDR3 contains 18 residues. Germline CDR1 reads MNHNS; CDR2 reads SASEGT. The CDR3 loop reads CASSEPAGGSISTDTQYF. The CDR3 DNA reads as TGTGCCAGCAGTGAACCAGCGGGAGGAAGTATTAGCACAGATACGCAGTATTTT.

The chain has TRBV5-4 and TRBJ1-1; D uncertain. There are 14 residues in the CDR3. Per germline, CDR1 SGHNT and CDR2 YYREEE (reference sequence). Deletions cut 3 bases from V and 1 base from J, with 10 bases between. CDR3 residues: CASSYGSSNTEAFF. CDR3 in DNA: TGTGCCAGCAGCTATGGCAGCTCGAACACTGAAGCTTTCTTT. The whole variable domain, filled in from reference TRBV5-4 and TRBJ1-1, reads ETGVTQSPTHLIKTRGQQVTLRCSSQSGHNTVSWYQQALGQGPQFIFQYYREEENGRGNFPPRFSGLQFPNYSSELNVNALELDDSALYLCASSYGSSNTEAFFGQGTRLTVV.